The sequence of this TCR beta chain was determined in a study of early stage breast cancer tumors. About the research overall: Most invasive tumors, twelve of 16, were ER+/PR+/HER2-.

Only one count was recorded for this clone. Its antigen remains unidentified. Some clones are missing from TCRdb's copy, which holds only in-frame ones; the method was immunoSEQ multiplex PCR. The table has roughly 14,000 clones, around 80% seen once. The CDR3 sequence is 15 residues long. Unmatched junction bases numbered 5, after V lost 3 bases and J lost 3 bases. Germline-derived CDR1 and CDR2 are MNHEY and SMNVEV (reference sequence). Study conclusions and caveats: Blood repertoires resembled normal breast more than tumor.

The V gene is TRBV27, the J gene TRBJ2-7, with 10 bases aligning to TRBD1. The sample consisted of normal breast tissue next to the tumor. The source is a person aged 45 to 60 with breast cancer. For the CDR3, the DNA is TGTGCCAGCAGTTTCCGAGGGACAGGGGACTACGAGCAGTACTTC. It translates to CASSFRGTGDYEQYF.